This T cell receptor beta chain is drawn from a study of blood T cell repertoires in COVID-19. Study details: Both acute and convalescent COVID-19 samples were obtained from the United States, Italy and Spain. Sources were T cells, B-cell-depleted T cells, or PBMCs; the material itself was cDNA or gDNA.

In the original analysis: Researchers report that nucleated cell counts were estimated from reference gene primer amplification. The protocol was immunoSEQ multiplex PCR, while the TCRdb copy is restricted to in-frame clones and leaves out a portion. The V and J calls and clone size come from that table; D and trimming were worked out from the DNA. The data hold approximately 270,000 clones, with approximately 85% observed a single time. Points on this clone: Other DNA sequences from this sample encode an identical CDR3 as well.

The sample consisted of PBMCs or T cells enriched from blood (not recorded which). This receptor was obtained from a young woman who had recovered from COVID-19.

For the CDR3, the DNA is TGTGCCAGCAGCTTAAGAGGCAATCAGCCCCAGCATTTT. This translates into CASSLRGNQPQHF. The chain joins TRBV7-2 to TRBJ1-5; D is uncertain. The CDR3 is 13 amino acids. The germline CDR1 and CDR2 sequences are SGHTA and FQGNSA. Deletions cut 2 bases from V and 2 bases from J, with 4 bases between. The full variable domain, in which reference TRBV7-2 and TRBJ1-5 provide the parts outside the CDR3, is GAGVSQSPSNKVTEKGKDVELRCDPISGHTALYWYRQSLGQGLEFLIYFQGNSAPDKSGLPSDRFSAERTGGSVSTLTIQRTQQEDSAVYLCASSLRGNQPQHFGDGTRLSIL.